The TCR beta chain described here comes from a study of PD-1 blockade in classical Hodgkin lymphoma. General study points: As was reported, newly diagnosed patients showed lower baseline TCR diversity than healthy donors did.

TCRdb keeps only in-frame clones here, not all; method: immunoSEQ multiplex PCR. This repertoire shows tens of thousands of clones, 65% to 90% found once; its top ten account for 2% to 3%. Concerning this clone itself: Its antigen remains unidentified.

Each patient relapsed following autologous stem cell transplantation, and prior brentuximab vedotin exposure differed. Using magnetic negative selection, the CD4+ T cells were separated out of thawed PBMCs. Trimming removed 2 bases from V and 2 bases from J; junction bases left unmatched: 5. This CDR3 comprises 15 residues. Germline V CDR1 and CDR2: MGHRA, YSYEKL. The source material was CD4+ T cells from blood, sampled at baseline. This clonotype was obtained from a human donor with classical Hodgkin lymphoma. This chain connects TRBV4-1 to TRBJ2-7; TRBD2 agrees at 8 bases. The CDR3 DNA follows: TGCGCCAGCAGCCAAAGGAATAGCGGGACCTACGAGCAGTACTTC. Translated, it gives CASSQRNSGTYEQYF.